This T cell receptor (beta chain) was sequenced for a study of radiation and T cells in renal cell carcinoma. Sample time point: blood 4 weeks post-SBRT, at nephrectomy. Treatment denoted: 15 Gy SBRT to primary tumor, nephrectomy 4 weeks later. Radiation-treated patients gave blood at baseline, week 2 and week 4. This renal cell carcinoma was of the clear cell type. Whole-study results and caveats: From baseline, blood top tumor clonotypes peaked at 2 weeks post-radiation.

The germline V gene has CDR1 MDHEN and CDR2 SYDVKM. V lost 6 bases to trimming and J lost 4 bases; unmatched junction nucleotides: 4. The CDR3 is made up of 14 amino acids. In regard to this clone: The antigen is not known.

Some clones are missing from TCRdb's copy, which holds only in-frame ones; the method was immunoSEQ multiplex PCR. Counted here are around 180,000 clones, 88% occurring once; the ten biggest clones make up approximately 11%. J is TRBJ1-3 and V is TRBV28; 9 bases match TRBD1. Sequencing was performed on blood, taken from a patient whose treatment included radiotherapy and nephrectomy. The clonotype comes from a woman between 45 and 65 years old with renal cell carcinoma. The CDR3 DNA sequence: TGTGCCAGCAGAGGACAGGGGTTGGGAAACACCATATATTTT. Amino acids: CASRGQGLGNTIYF. Together with reference TRBV28 and TRBJ1-3, the CDR3 gives the full variable domain: DVKVTQSSRYLVKRTGEKVFLECVQDMDHENMFWYRQDPGLGLRLIYFSYDVKMKEKGDIPEGYSVSREKKERFSLILESASTNQTSMYLCASRGQGLGNTIYFGEGSWLTVV.